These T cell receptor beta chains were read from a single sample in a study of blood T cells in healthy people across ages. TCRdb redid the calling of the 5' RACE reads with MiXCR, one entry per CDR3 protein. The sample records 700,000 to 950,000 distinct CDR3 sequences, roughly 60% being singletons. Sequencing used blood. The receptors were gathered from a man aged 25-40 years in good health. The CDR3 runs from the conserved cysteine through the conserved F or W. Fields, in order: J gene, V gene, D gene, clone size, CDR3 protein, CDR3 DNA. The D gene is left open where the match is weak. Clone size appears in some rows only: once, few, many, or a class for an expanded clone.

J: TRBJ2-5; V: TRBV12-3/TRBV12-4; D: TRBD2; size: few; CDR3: CASSPPGGIQETQYF; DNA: TGTGCCAGCAGTCCGCCGGGAGGGATCCAAGAGACCCAGTACTTC
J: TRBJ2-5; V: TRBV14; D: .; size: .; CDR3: CASSPGTLKYQETQYF; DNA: TGTGCCAGCAGCCCGGGGACTCTGAAGTACCAAGAGACCCAGTACTTC
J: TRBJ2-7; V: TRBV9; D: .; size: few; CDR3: CASSATTGTEQYF; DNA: TGTGCCAGCAGCGCGACCACAGGGACCGAGCAGTACTTC
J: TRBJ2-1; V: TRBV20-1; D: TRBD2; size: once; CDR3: CSPARGGRPNEQFF; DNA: TGCAGTCCGGCTAGGGGCGGGAGGCCCAATGAGCAGTTCTTC
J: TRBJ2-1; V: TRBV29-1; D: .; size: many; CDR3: CSVGGFAFSTPTEQFF; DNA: TGCAGCGTTGGGGGGTTTGCCTTCTCCACGCCGACGGAGCAGTTCTTC
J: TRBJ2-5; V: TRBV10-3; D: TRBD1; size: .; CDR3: CAIGDSQETQYF; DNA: TGTGCCATCGGGGACAGCCAAGAGACCCAGTACTTC
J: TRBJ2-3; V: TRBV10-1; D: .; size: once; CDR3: CASSESVHSTDTQYF; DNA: TGCGCCAGCAGTGAGTCTGTACATAGCACGGATACGCAGTATTTT
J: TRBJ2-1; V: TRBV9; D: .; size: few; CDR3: CASSPRAGVDEQFF; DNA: TGTGCCAGCAGCCCACGCGCAGGGGTCGATGAGCAGTTCTTC
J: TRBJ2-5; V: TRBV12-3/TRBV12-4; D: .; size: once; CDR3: CASSFWDQETQYF; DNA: TGTGCCAGCAGTTTCTGGGACCAAGAGACCCAGTACTTC
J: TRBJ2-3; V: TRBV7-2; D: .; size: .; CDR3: CASSLGRDSYLNTQYF; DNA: TGTGCCAGCAGCTTAGGCCGGGACTCCTATCTAAATACGCAGTATTTT
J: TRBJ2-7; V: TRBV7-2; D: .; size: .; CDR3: CASSFVGDAGYEQYF; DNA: TGTGCCAGCAGCTTTGTGGGGGACGCGGGGTACGAGCAGTACTTC
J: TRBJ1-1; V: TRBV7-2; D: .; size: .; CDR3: CASSLVAGRNTEAFF; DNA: TGTGCCAGCAGCTTAGTTGCAGGGAGGAACACTGAAGCTTTCTTT
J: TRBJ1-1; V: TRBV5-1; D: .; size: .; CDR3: CASRRETEAFF; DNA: TGCGCCAGCAGGAGGGAGACTGAAGCTTTCTTT
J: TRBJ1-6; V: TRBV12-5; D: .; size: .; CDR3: CASGLKGQGYNSPLHF; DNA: TGTGCTAGTGGTTTGAAAGGGCAGGGCTATAATTCACCCCTCCACTTT
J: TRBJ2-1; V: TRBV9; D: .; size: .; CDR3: CASSVTLTASSYNEQFF; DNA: TGTGCCAGCAGCGTGACTTTGACAGCGAGCTCCTACAATGAGCAGTTCTTC
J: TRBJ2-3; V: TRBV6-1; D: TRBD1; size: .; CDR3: CASSGLAPVDRADTQYF; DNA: TGTGCCAGCAGTGGTCTGGCTCCAGTAGACAGGGCGGATACGCAGTATTTT
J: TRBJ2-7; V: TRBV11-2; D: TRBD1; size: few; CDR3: CASSYGTGTYEQYF; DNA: TGTGCCAGCAGCTACGGGACAGGAACCTACGAGCAGTACTTC
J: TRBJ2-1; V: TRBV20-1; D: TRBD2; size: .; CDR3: CSATPAASGSIDEQFF; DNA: TGCAGTGCTACTCCGGCCGCTAGCGGGAGTATAGATGAGCAGTTCTTC
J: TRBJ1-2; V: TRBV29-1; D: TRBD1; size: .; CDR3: CSGGTDGYTF; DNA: TGCAGCGGTGGGACAGATGGCTACACCTTC
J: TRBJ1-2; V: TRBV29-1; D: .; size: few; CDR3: CSVEEGGTGYGYTF; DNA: TGCAGCGTTGAAGAAGGAGGGACCGGATATGGCTACACCTTC
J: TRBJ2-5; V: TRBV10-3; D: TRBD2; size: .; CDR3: CAISESIAGKNEQYF; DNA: TGTGCCATCAGTGAGTCAATAGCGGGTAAGAATGAGCAGTACTTC
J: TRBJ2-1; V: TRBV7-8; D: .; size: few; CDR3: CASSTNDRSHEQFF; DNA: TGTGCCAGCAGCACAAACGACAGGTCCCATGAGCAGTTCTTC
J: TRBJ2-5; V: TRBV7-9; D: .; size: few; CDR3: CASIPGAFAETQYF; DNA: TGTGCCAGCATCCCGGGGGCATTTGCAGAGACCCAGTACTTC
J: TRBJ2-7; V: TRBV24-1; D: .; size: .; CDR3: CATSESHNYEQYF; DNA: TGTGCCACCAGTGAGTCACACAACTACGAGCAGTACTTC
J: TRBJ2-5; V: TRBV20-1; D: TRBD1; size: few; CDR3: CSARDSGRTGGAWETQYF; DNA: TGCAGTGCTAGAGATTCGGGGAGGACAGGGGGCGCTTGGGAGACCCAGTACTTC
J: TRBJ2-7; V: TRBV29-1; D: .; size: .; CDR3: CSVKQGEGYEQYF; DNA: TGCAGCGTTAAACAGGGAGAAGGCTACGAGCAGTACTTC
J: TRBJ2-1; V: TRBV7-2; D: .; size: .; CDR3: CASSRHFLRATNEQFF; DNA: TGTGCCAGCAGCCGACACTTTCTCCGGGCCACCAATGAGCAGTTCTTC
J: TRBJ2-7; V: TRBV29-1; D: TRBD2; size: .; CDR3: CNVGDYSGEQYF; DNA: TGCAACGTTGGGGACTATTCGGGCGAGCAGTACTTC
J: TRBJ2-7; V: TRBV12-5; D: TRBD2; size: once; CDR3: CASGPRGAGRSYEQYF; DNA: TGTGCTAGTGGTCCCCGGGGAGCGGGGCGCTCCTACGAGCAGTACTTC
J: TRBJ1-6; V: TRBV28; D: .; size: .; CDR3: CASTETLNNSPLHF; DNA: TGTGCCAGCACGGAAACACTAAATAATTCACCCCTCCACTTT
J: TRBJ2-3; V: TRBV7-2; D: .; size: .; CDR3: CASKGGGMLGTDTQYF; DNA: TGTGCCAGCAAAGGAGGGGGGATGTTGGGCACAGATACGCAGTATTTT
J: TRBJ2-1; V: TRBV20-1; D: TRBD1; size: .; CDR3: CSAQGTGDYNEQFF; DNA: TGCAGTGCGCAGGGGACAGGGGACTACAATGAGCAGTTCTTC
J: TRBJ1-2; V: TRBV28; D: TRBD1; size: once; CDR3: CASSGIDRANYGYTF; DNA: TGTGCCAGCAGTGGAATCGACAGGGCTAACTATGGCTACACCTTC
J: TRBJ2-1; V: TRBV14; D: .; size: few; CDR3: CASSQALSSGQFF; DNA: TGTGCCAGCAGCCAAGCCTTGTCCAGTGGGCAGTTCTTC
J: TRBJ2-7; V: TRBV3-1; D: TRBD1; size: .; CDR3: CASSFATGAYEQYF; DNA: TGTGCCAGCAGCTTTGCGACAGGGGCGTACGAGCAGTACTTC
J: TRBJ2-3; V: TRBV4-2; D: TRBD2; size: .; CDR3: CASSQRTSGGGGTDTQYF; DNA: TGTGCCAGCAGCCAGAGGACTAGCGGGGGTGGGGGCACAGATACGCAGTATTTT
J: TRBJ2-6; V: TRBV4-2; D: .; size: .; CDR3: CASSQRPASGANVLTF; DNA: TGTGCCAGCAGCCAGAGACCGGCCTCTGGGGCCAACGTCCTGACTTTC
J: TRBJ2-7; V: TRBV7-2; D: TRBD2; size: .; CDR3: CASSLGLAGRSQYF; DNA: TGTGCCAGCAGCTTAGGACTAGCGGGGCGTTCACAGTACTTC
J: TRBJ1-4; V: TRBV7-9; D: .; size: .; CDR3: CASSHRPNEKLFF; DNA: TGTGCCAGCAGCCACCGACCTAATGAAAAACTGTTTTTT
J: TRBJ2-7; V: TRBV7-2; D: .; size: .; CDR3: CASILGTGEQYF; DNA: TGTGCCAGCATCCTGGGGACCGGCGAGCAGTACTTC
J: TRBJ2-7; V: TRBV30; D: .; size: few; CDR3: CAQMLGYEQYF; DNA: TGTGCCCAAATGCTTGGGTACGAGCAGTACTTC
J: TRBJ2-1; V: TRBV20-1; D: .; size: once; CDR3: CSARDGSKNEQFF; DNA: TGCAGTGCTAGAGACGGCTCCAAAAATGAGCAGTTCTTC
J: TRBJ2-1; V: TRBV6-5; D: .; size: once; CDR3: CACRGAGFNEQFF; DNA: TGTGCCTGCCGGGGCGCAGGGTTCAATGAGCAGTTCTTC
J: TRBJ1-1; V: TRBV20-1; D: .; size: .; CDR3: CSASPLGLNTEAFF; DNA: TGCAGTGCTAGCCCATTGGGGTTGAACACTGAAGCTTTCTTT
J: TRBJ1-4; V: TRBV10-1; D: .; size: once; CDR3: CASSERGGPEKLFF; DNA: TGCGCCAGCAGTGAGAGGGGGGGACCTGAAAAACTGTTTTTT
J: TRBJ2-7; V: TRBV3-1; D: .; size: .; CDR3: CASSQGGSEREQYF; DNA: TGTGCCAGCAGCCAAGGGGGGTCTGAGCGCGAGCAGTACTTC
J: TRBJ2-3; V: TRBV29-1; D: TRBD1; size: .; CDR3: CIVVGDRDTDTQYF; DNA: TGCATCGTGGTGGGGGACAGAGATACAGATACGCAGTATTTT
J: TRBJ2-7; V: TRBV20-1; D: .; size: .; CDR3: CSARDGFISIGEQYF; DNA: TGCAGTGCTAGAGATGGGTTCATAAGTATAGGGGAGCAGTACTTC
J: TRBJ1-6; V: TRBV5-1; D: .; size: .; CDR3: CASSSRGDLYNSPLHF; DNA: TGCGCCAGCAGCTCGAGGGGGGACCTTTATAATTCACCCCTCCACTTT
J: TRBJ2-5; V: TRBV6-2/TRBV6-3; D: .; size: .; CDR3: CASRKEGRPRETQYF; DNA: TGTGCCAGCAGAAAAGAGGGGAGGCCCCGAGAGACCCAGTACTTC
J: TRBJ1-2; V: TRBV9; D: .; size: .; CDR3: CASSVSQKLADYGYTF; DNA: TGTGCCAGCAGCGTCTCGCAAAAACTAGCGGACTATGGCTACACCTTC
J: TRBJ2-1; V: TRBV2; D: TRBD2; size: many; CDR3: CARQGLAGSDEQFF; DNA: TGTGCCCGACAAGGACTAGCGGGGTCAGATGAGCAGTTCTTC
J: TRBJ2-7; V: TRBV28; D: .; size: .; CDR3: CASSPPGQSDEQYF; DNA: TGTGCCAGCAGCCCCCCCGGACAGTCCGACGAGCAGTACTTC